These 13 T cell receptor beta chains were sequenced from one sample in a study of human T cells and chemical hapten exposure. One entry per CDR3 protein, called by TCRdb with MiXCR from the RACE reads. The data show 350,000 to 400,000 distinct CDR3 sequences, 5.1% seen once. The time point here: pre-sensitization, week 0. Noted treatment: therapeutic diphenylcyclopropenone sensitization with weekly scalp DPC. Sequencing was performed on whole blood, taken in connection with sensitization to the hapten diphenylcyclopropenone (DPC). The receptors originated from a woman in her fifties or sixties with alopecia areata. Some clones in this sample may be carry-over from other donors' samples.

This clonotype was counted at least ten times. The rearrangement joins TRBV20-1 to TRBJ1-2; 9 bases are a match to TRBD1. CDR1 and CDR2 from the germline V gene are DFQATT and SNEGSKA (reference sequence). This CDR3 is built from 14 residues. Trimming cost V 0 bases and J 5 bases; bases outside gene matches: 4. This CDR3 reads CSARDSDRGYGYTF. CDR3 coding DNA: TGCAGTGCTAGAGATTCTGACAGGGGGTATGGCTACACCTTC.

The CDR3 protein is CAILEGGQGDTQYF. As DNA, the CDR3 is TGTGCCATCTTGGAGGGAGGGCAGGGAGATACGCAGTATTTT. This rearrangement joins TRBV10-3 to TRBJ2-3, with 7 bases matching TRBD2. The CDR3 covers 14 residues. J was trimmed by 5 bases and V by 8 bases; bases with no gene match: 10. Germline CDR1 is ENHRY and CDR2 is SYGVKD.

In its sample, this clonotype was seen many times. The rearrangement joins TRBV6-6 to TRBJ2-7; the D call may be TRBD1 or TRBD2 (7 bases each). CDR1 and CDR2 (germline): MNHNY, SVGAGI (reference sequence). The CDR3 sequence is 16 residues long. V lost 5 bases, J lost 5 bases, and 22 bases lay in between. CDR3 amino acids: CASSPSGGVFLHEQYF. The CDR3 DNA reads as TGTGCCAGCAGTCCCTCAGGGGGGGTCTTCCTTCACGAGCAGTACTTC.

There are a few counts of this clonotype. This chain connects TRBV6-2 or TRBV6-3 to TRBJ1-3; D possibly corresponds to TRBD1 (5 bases). Trimming stripped 2 bases from V and 3 bases from J, with 8 bases between. CDR1 and CDR2 (germline): MNHEY, SVGEGT. This CDR3 contains 14 residues. CDR3 amino acids: CASSYSGHGNTIYF. DNA of the CDR3: TGTGCCAGCAGTTACAGCGGACATGGAAACACCATATATTTT.

This clonotype was counted ten times or more. The chain joins TRBV27 to TRBJ2-3; either TRBD1 or TRBD2 may fit D (6 bases each). The V end was cut by 6 bases, the J end by 1 base, with 8 bases between. This CDR3 comprises 13 residues. CDR1 and CDR2 from the germline V gene are MNHEY and SMNVEV (reference sequence). DNA of the CDR3: TGTGCCAGCAGGAGGGGGGGCACAGATACGCAGTATTTT. It yields the protein CASRRGGTDTQYF.

V is TRBV5-1 and J is TRBJ1-6; 8 bases fit TRBD1. Germline-derived CDR1 and CDR2 are SGHRS and YFSETQ. Losses at the gene ends were 0 bases for V and 2 bases for J; bases not matched to a gene: 4. The CDR3 spans 17 residues. The chain's CDR3 is CASSLADRDAYNSPLHF. For the CDR3, the DNA is TGCGCCAGCAGCTTGGCGGACAGGGACGCCTATAATTCACCCCTCCACTTT.

This clonotype was found a few times. V gene TRBV29-1 combines with J gene TRBJ1-1, with 7 positions matching TRBD1. After removal of 7 bases from V and 5 bases from J, the junction contained 7 bases not matched to a gene. This CDR3 is 12 amino acids long. CDR1 is SQVTM and CDR2 is ANQGSEA in the germline V gene. DNA for the CDR3: TGCAGCGAGGTACAGGGGAAAACTGAAGCTTTCTTT. Its translation: CSEVQGKTEAFF.

This clonotype has a handful of counts. The chain carries TRBV24-1 and TRBJ1-2; 9 bases agree with TRBD1. The germline gives CDR1 KGHDR, CDR2 SFDVKD. CDR3 length: 13 amino acids. With V trimmed by 5 bases and J by 6 bases, 3 bases remained unmatched. In DNA, the CDR3 is TGTGCCACCAGTGGGGGACAGGGACATGGCTACACCTTC. It encodes CATSGGQGHGYTF.

This clonotype was recorded many times. This chain connects TRBV20-1 to TRBJ2-7, with D uncertain. Germline V gene lookup returns CDR1 DFQATT and CDR2 SNEGSKA (reference sequence). Between the trimmed V and J ends, which lost 2 bases and 3 bases, there was a span of 8 bases. This CDR3 spans 12 amino acids. CDR3 DNA sequence: TGCAGTGCTAGACAGCAACTCTACGAGCAGTACTTC. Amino acid sequence: CSARQQLYEQYF.

This clonotype has a handful of counts. V and J are TRBV29-1 and TRBJ1-2, with unresolved D. CDR3 length equals 12 residues. Looked up from germline, CDR1 is SQVTM and CDR2 is ANQGSEA. V gave up 3 bases and J gave up 2 bases, with 7 bases separating them. For the CDR3, the DNA is TGCAGCGTTGATCCGGGGAACTATGGCTACACCTTC. Its protein product is CSVDPGNYGYTF.

This clonotype was detected only a few times. This chain links TRBV9 with TRBJ2-1, with 13 bases aligning to TRBD2. J lost 8 bases, V lost 4 bases, and 12 bases had no gene match. Germline V gene sequence: CDR1 SGDLS, CDR2 YYNGEE. The CDR3 is 17 residues long. In DNA form, the CDR3 reads TGTGCCAGCAGCTTTAGACTAGCGGGAGGACAGGCCCATGAGCAGTTCTTC. It yields the protein CASSFRLAGGQAHEQFF.

This clonotype was seen only a few times. The chain links TRBV4-2 to TRBJ1-6; TRBD1 matches 8 bases. This CDR3 is 17 amino acids long. Unmatched junction bases numbered 12, after V lost 1 base and J lost 10 bases. Germline CDR1 reads LGHNA; CDR2 reads YNFKEQ. The CDR3 nucleotides are TGTGCCAGCAGCCAAGTAATGAGGGCAGGGGGCGACTCACCCCTCCACTTT. Its translation: CASSQVMRAGGDSPLHF.

The sample holds a few counts of this clonotype. The chain combines TRBV7-2 with TRBJ2-3, with 7 positions matching TRBD1. The ends lost 6 bases at V and 0 bases at J; junction bases unmatched: 9. Germline assignment: CDR1 SGHTA and CDR2 FQGNSA. The CDR3 contains 16 residues. In DNA form, the CDR3 reads TGTGCCAGCAGACGAACACAGGGGATTAGCACAGATACGCAGTATTTT. This codes for CASRRTQGISTDTQYF.